Below, 25 T cell receptor beta chains from the same sample are listed, as sequenced in a study of cytomegalovirus exposure and HLA in healthy donors. The repertoire was sequenced with immunoSEQ multiplex PCR; TCRdb's copy has only in-frame clones and lacks some. Here the sample spans roughly 52,000 clones, about nine tenths being singletons. The sequenced sample was PBMCs. Source of these receptors: a man in his late teens or twenties in good health and CMV-seronegative.

A single count supports this clone. J is TRBJ1-5 and V is TRBV19, with 10 bases identical to TRBD1. CDR1 LNHDA and CDR2 SQIVND come from the germline V gene (reference sequence). With 5 bases clipped from V and 0 bases from J, the junction kept 13 bases outside the gene matches. This CDR3 is built from 19 residues. CDR3 sequence (DNA): TGTGCCAGTAGTGGACTGGGACAGGGGAGGGACCCTAGCAATCAGCCCCAGCATTTT. As protein: CASSGLGQGRDPSNQPQHF.

This sequence joins TRBV5-1 and TRBJ2-3; D possibly corresponds to TRBD1 (6 bases). Between the trimmed V and J ends, which lost 4 bases and 0 bases, there was a span of 6 bases. This CDR3 comprises 13 residues. Germline-derived CDR1 and CDR2 are SGHRS and YFSETQ. The CDR3 is CASSGQSTDTQYF. The CDR3, as DNA: TGCGCCAGCAGCGGACAGAGCACAGATACGCAGTATTTT.

The chain carries TRBV15 and TRBJ2-7; D call uncertain. V lost 1 base and J 3 bases, leaving 10 bases between the germline ends. The CDR3 is 14 residues long. Per germline, CDR1 LNHNV and CDR2 YYDKDF (reference sequence). CDR3 DNA: TGTGCCACCAGCAGAGGGTCAGAAGACTACGAGCAGTACTTC. Translated: CATSRGSEDYEQYF.

This chain links TRBV10-1 with TRBJ2-7; the match to TRBD1 covers 7 bases. CDR3 length: 12 amino acids. Germline-derived CDR1 and CDR2 are WNHNN and SYGVQD (reference sequence). J lost 6 bases, V lost 6 bases, and 5 bases had no gene match. The CDR3 sequence: CASSRNRGEQYF. CDR3 in DNA: TGCGCCAGCAGCCGCAACAGGGGCGAGCAGTACTTC.

The DNA of the CDR3 is TGTGCCAGCAGCCCTCGGACAGGCGCCGGGAATGAGCAGTTCTTC. Its protein is CASSPRTGAGNEQFF. This rearrangement joins TRBV7-6 to TRBJ2-1; 7 bases match TRBD1. Germline V CDR1 and CDR2: SGHVS, FNYEAQ. CDR3 length: 15 amino acids. V lost 5 bases and J lost 7; bases outside the gene matches: 11.

The gene calls are TRBV28 and TRBJ2-1; D might be TRBD2 (6 bases). V lost 7 bases and J 5 bases, leaving 18 bases between the germline ends. This CDR3 contains 15 residues. Germline values: CDR1 MDHEN, CDR2 SYDVKM. The CDR3 region is CASTRRRGRNNEQFF. The CDR3 nucleotides are TGTGCCAGCACCCGACGGCGGGGAAGGAACAATGAGCAGTTCTTC.

This clone was detected only a few times. The rearrangement links TRBV5-1 to TRBJ2-1; 12 nucleotides align to TRBD2. The CDR3 covers 16 residues. Trimming took 2 bases from V and 7 from J; bases not matched to a gene: 7. CDR1 is SGHRS, CDR2 YFSETQ, per germline. The CDR3 nucleotides are TGCGCCAGCAGCTTTGCGCCGGGACTAGCGGGTAATGAGCAGTTCTTC. As protein: CASSFAPGLAGNEQFF.

The chain has TRBV4-1 and TRBJ2-1; TRBD1 matches 7 bases. V trimming: 5 bases; J trimming: 9 bases; junction bases outside the gene matches: 13. The CDR3 runs to 15 residues. In germline, CDR1 is MGHRA, CDR2 YSYEKL. CDR3 nucleotide sequence: TGCGCCAGCAGCATTTCAGGGGGACAGACCATTGAGCAGTTCTTC. Its protein product is CASSISGGQTIEQFF.

The chain recombines TRBV4-2 with TRBJ2-7; 8 bases are shared with TRBD2. This CDR3 comprises 14 residues. J was trimmed by 5 bases and V by 2 bases; bases with no gene match: 5. From germline, CDR1 is LGHNA and CDR2 YNFKEQ. The CDR3 sequence: CASSQLAGLDEQYF. Written as DNA, the CDR3 is TGTGCCAGCAGCCAACTAGCGGGCCTAGACGAGCAGTACTTC.

This chain uses TRBV28 with TRBJ2-7; TRBD1 agrees at 8 bases. Germline values: CDR1 MDHEN, CDR2 SYDVKM. V lost 7 bases, J lost 4 bases, and 12 bases stayed unmatched. This CDR3 comprises 15 residues. The CDR3 DNA follows: TGTGCCAGCAATGGGGGGACAGGAACTATTTACGAGCAGTACTTC. Translation gives CASNGGTGTIYEQYF.

The chain recombines TRBV19 with TRBJ2-1, with a tentative D call TRBD2 (5 bases). Per the germline V gene, CDR1 is LNHDA and CDR2 is SQIVND (reference sequence). V gave up 3 bases and J gave up 9 bases, with 15 bases separating them. CDR3 length equals 14 residues. CDR3 loop: CASSIREWKGEQFF. The CDR3, as DNA: TGTGCCAGTAGTATCCGGGAATGGAAGGGTGAGCAGTTCTTC.

The genes are TRBV25-1 and TRBJ1-2; 7 positions match TRBD1. This CDR3 contains 15 residues. V shed 2 bases, J shed 4 bases, and the junction held 7 bases outside the gene matches. In germline, CDR1 is MGHDK, CDR2 SYGVNS. The CDR3 region has the DNA TGTGCCAGCAGTGAAAGAGGGGGACAGTTCTATGGCTACACCTTC. Translating it yields CASSERGGQFYGYTF.

The chain has TRBV9 and TRBJ2-1; TRBD2 matches at 12 bases. The CDR3 has 16 residues. The ends lost 3 bases at V and 6 bases at J; junction bases unmatched: 7. From germline, CDR1 is SGDLS and CDR2 YYNGEE. The CDR3 DNA reads as TGTGCCAGCAGCGGACAGACTAGCGGGAGCTCCAATGAGCAGTTCTTC. Translation gives CASSGQTSGSSNEQFF. Combining the CDR3 with reference TRBV9 and TRBJ2-1 gives the whole variable domain DSGVTQTPKHLITATGQRVTLRCSPRSGDLSVYWYQQSLDQGLQFLIQYYNGEERAKGNILERFSAQQFPDLHSELNLSSLELGDSALYFCASSGQTSGSSNEQFFGPGTRLTVL.

This clone appeared a single time. V is TRBV11-3 and J is TRBJ2-1; D is possibly TRBD1 (5 bases). Germline CDR1 reads SGHNT; CDR2 reads YENEEA. V lost 5 bases and J 6 bases, leaving 11 bases between the germline ends. The CDR3 has 13 amino acids. The CDR3 reads CASSQDTGNEQFF. In DNA form, the CDR3 reads TGTGCCAGCAGCCAGGACACCGGCAATGAGCAGTTCTTC.

The V call is TRBV11-2, the J call TRBJ2-7; TRBD2 agrees at 11 bases. Germline V CDR1 and CDR2: SGHAT, FQNNGV. The length of the CDR3 is 15 residues. The ends lost 0 bases at V and 13 bases at J; junction bases unmatched: 11. The CDR3 is CASSLDSPSGRHLYF. The CDR3 DNA is TGTGCCAGCAGCTTAGATTCCCCTAGCGGGAGGCACCTTTACTTC.

J is TRBJ2-1 and V is TRBV2, with a tentative D call TRBD2 (5 bases). CDR1 is SNHLY and CDR2 is FYNNEI in the germline V gene. The V end lost 4 bases, the J end lost 8 bases, and 12 bases lay between the germline ends. This CDR3 has 13 amino acids. This CDR3 reads CASSGTGMHEQFF. CDR3 in DNA: TGTGCCAGCAGTGGGACGGGAATGCATGAGCAGTTCTTC.

The rearrangement uses TRBV11-3 and TRBJ1-1, with D perhaps TRBD1 (5 bases). The germline CDR1 and CDR2 sequences are SGHNT and YENEEA. Trimming stripped 3 bases from V and 1 base from J, with 12 bases between. The CDR3 spans 15 residues. CDR3: CASSLGGNGNTEAFF. Here the CDR3 DNA reads TGTGCCAGCAGCTTGGGGGGAAACGGGAACACTGAAGCTTTCTTT.

The V gene is TRBV4-1, the J gene TRBJ2-2; 9 bases agree with TRBD2. The CDR3 has 16 residues. Germline trimming cut 2 bases from V and 0 bases from J; bases unmatched to any gene: 1. Germline lookup yields CDR1 MGHRA and CDR2 YSYEKL. Here the CDR3 reads CASSQLAGANTGELFF. The CDR3 DNA reads as TGCGCCAGCAGCCAATTAGCGGGGGCGAACACCGGGGAGCTGTTTTTT.

V is TRBV27 and J is TRBJ2-5; D gene unclear. This CDR3 comprises 19 residues. Trimming took off 3 bases at V and 2 bases at J, with 25 bases between the two ends. Germline V lookup: CDR1 MNHEY, CDR2 SMNVEV (reference sequence). The CDR3: CASSFFYVRWQPRQETQYF. The CDR3 DNA sequence: TGTGCCAGCAGTTTTTTTTACGTCCGATGGCAACCTAGACAAGAGACCCAGTACTTC.

The chain couples TRBV7-2 to TRBJ1-1; 10 bases map to TRBD1. The V and J ends lost 6 bases and 5 bases, in that order; junction bases with no gene match: 3. The germline V gene encodes CDR1 SGHTA and CDR2 FQGNSA. The CDR3 sequence is 13 residues long. CDR3 residues: CASRRTGGTEAFF. In DNA form, the CDR3 reads TGTGCCAGCAGACGGACAGGGGGGACTGAAGCTTTCTTT.

CDR3 region: CAWKAKAGTPIEQFF. CDR3 nucleotides: TGTGCCTGGAAGGCAAAAGCGGGAACTCCAATTGAGCAGTTCTTC. The chain couples TRBV30 to TRBJ2-1; 7 bases map to TRBD2. This CDR3 contains 15 residues. From germline, CDR1 is GTSNPN and CDR2 SVGIG (reference sequence). V shed 4 bases, J shed 9 bases, and the junction held 15 bases outside the gene matches.

This chain uses TRBV6-5 with TRBJ2-3; 8 positions agree with TRBD1. V shed 4 bases, J shed 2 bases, and the junction held 8 bases outside the gene matches. Germline assignment: CDR1 MNHEY and CDR2 SVGAGI. The CDR3 length is 16 residues. In nucleotides, the CDR3 is TGTGCCAGCAGTTTCAGGGGGCGTCCATCCACAGATACGCAGTATTTT. This gives the protein CASSFRGRPSTDTQYF.

V is TRBV6-1 and J is TRBJ1-3, with unresolved D. The V gene's germline CDR1 is MNHNS and CDR2 SASEGT. Trimming stripped 8 bases from V and 4 bases from J, with 12 bases between. CDR3 length: 13 amino acids. This CDR3 is CASRSGYGNTIYF. The CDR3 DNA reads TGTGCCAGCCGCTCGGGGTACGGAAACACCATATATTTT.

The J gene is TRBJ1-5, the V gene TRBV6-1; D gene unclear. Deletions cut 1 base from V and 11 bases from J, with 6 bases between. The CDR3 sequence is 11 residues long. Per the germline V gene, CDR1 is MNHNS and CDR2 is SASEGT. DNA of the CDR3: TGTGCCAGCAGTGAAGGGAGGGCCCAGCATTTT. It is translated as CASSEGRAQHF.

The CDR3 DNA sequence: TGTGCCAGTAGTAGAGTACAGGGGGCCCAGAACACTGAAGCTTTCTTT. It yields the protein CASSRVQGAQNTEAFF. This chain joins TRBV19 and TRBJ1-1, with 9 bases aligning to TRBD1. Germline CDR1 LNHDA, CDR2 SQIVND (reference sequence). V shed 4 bases, J shed 1 base, and the junction held 7 bases outside the gene matches. The length of the CDR3 is 16 residues.